A single sample is the source of the 9 T cell receptor beta chains below, sequenced in a study of shared clonotypes between healthy human individuals. Some clones are missing from TCRdb's copy, which holds only in-frame ones; the method was immunoSEQ multiplex PCR. The data contain 950,000 to 1,100,000 clones, approximately 78% of them singletons. Sequenced input: memory CD4+ T cells from PBMCs. As to subset: CD45RA-negative fraction. These receptors were collected from a man aged 18 to 35 in good health. Some clones in this sample may be carry-over from other donors' samples.

As to this clone: Additional DNA sequences in this sample encode the identical CDR3. J is TRBJ2-5 and V is TRBV7-7, with 7 nucleotides matching TRBD1. The CDR3 has 14 residues. From germline, CDR1 is SSHAT and CDR2 FNYEAQ (reference sequence). V was clipped by 3 bases and J by 1 base; unmatched bases: 2. The CDR3 sequence: CASSLNRGQETQYF. CDR3 bases: TGTGCCAGCAGCTTGAACAGGGGCCAAGAGACCCAGTACTTC. Full variable domain (rest looked up from reference TRBV7-7 and TRBJ2-5): GAGVSQSPRYKVTKRGQDVTLRCDPISSHATLYWYQQALGQGPEFLTYFNYEAQPDKSGLPSDRFSAERPEGSISTLTIQRTEQRDSAMYRCASSLNRGQETQYFGPGTRLLVL.

This chain connects TRBV10-3 to TRBJ2-2; tentative D call: TRBD1 (5 bases). Germline-derived CDR1 and CDR2 are ENHRY and SYGVKD. The CDR3 is made up of 16 amino acids. V was cut by 5 bases and J by 4 bases, with 17 bases left in between. DNA for the CDR3: TGTGCCATCAGTACTTCGACAGTTTCGGGCACCGGGGAGCTGTTTTTT. Its translation: CAISTSTVSGTGELFF.

This clone was seen a single time. Other DNA sequences in this specimen translate into the identical CDR3. The V call is TRBV18, the J call TRBJ1-1; possible D gene TRBD1, 5 bases. Germline CDR1 is KGHSH and CDR2 is LQKENI. The CDR3 has 13 amino acids. V shed 3 bases and J shed 5 bases, with 10 bases lying between them. CDR3 sequence: CASSPDGGTEAFF. For the CDR3, the DNA is TGTGCCAGCTCACCCGACGGGGGAACTGAAGCTTTCTTT.

CDR3 bases: TGTGCCAGCAGTCCAAACCGTTTGACAGGGGTGAACACTGAAGCTTTCTTT. Translated, it gives CASSPNRLTGVNTEAFF. The rearrangement uses TRBV28 and TRBJ1-1; TRBD1 matches 8 bases. The CDR3 spans 17 residues. Per germline, CDR1 MDHEN and CDR2 SYDVKM. Trimming took 5 bases from V and 0 from J; bases not matched to a gene: 11.

This clone was found many times. J is TRBJ2-1 and V is TRBV10-1; D is unclear. Germline CDR1 reads WNHNN; CDR2 reads SYGVQD (reference sequence). Trimming removed 8 bases from V and 9 bases from J, with 17 bases in between. The CDR3 consists of 13 residues. As DNA, the CDR3 is TGCGCCAGCGGCCAATCCGCCGGCAGTGAGCAGTTCTTC. Translated, it gives CASGQSAGSEQFF.

The chain joins TRBV30 to TRBJ1-2, with D perhaps matching TRBD1 (6 bases). The CDR3 runs to 11 residues. The V gene's germline CDR1 is GTSNPN and CDR2 SVGIG (reference sequence). The V gene lost 0 bases and the J gene lost 11 bases, with 10 bases spanning the gap. The CDR3: CAWSVGGTYTF. Written as DNA, the CDR3 is TGTGCCTGGAGTGTAGGAGGGACATACACCTTC.

Points on this clone: The same CDR3 arises from other DNA sequences in this sample as well. The chain recombines TRBV28 with TRBJ2-7, with a possible D match to TRBD2 (5 bases). Trimming removed 0 bases at V and 2 bases at J, with 8 bases between. Germline V gives CDR1 MDHEN, CDR2 SYDVKM. The CDR3 runs 14 residues. In DNA, the CDR3 is TGTGCCAGCAGTTTATGGGGGAGCGCCTACGAGCAGTACTTC. Protein product: CASSLWGSAYEQYF.

CDR3: CASSSRGEGETQYF. The CDR3 DNA sequence: TGCGCCAGCAGCTCCCGTGGGGAGGGGGAGACCCAGTACTTC. J is TRBJ2-5 and V is TRBV5-1; 7 nucleotides line up with TRBD2. V was clipped by 3 bases and J by 5 bases; unmatched bases: 7. The CDR3 runs 14 residues. In germline, CDR1 is SGHRS, CDR2 YFSETQ. Full variable domain (remainder filled in from reference TRBV5-1 and TRBJ2-5): KAGVTQTPRYLIKTRGQQVTLSCSPISGHRSVSWYQQTPGQGLQFLFEYFSETQRNKGNFPGRFSGRQFSNSRSEMNVSTLELGDSALYLCASSSRGEGETQYFGPGTRLLVL.

CDR3 nucleotide sequence: TGTGCCAGCAGCTTACGAACTAGCGAGCAAGAGACCCAGTACTTC. Protein product: CASSLRTSEQETQYF. The chain has TRBV11-3 and TRBJ2-5, with 7 bases matching TRBD2. Germline V gene sequence: CDR1 SGHNT, CDR2 YENEEA. V shed 2 bases and J 2 bases; nucleotides not matched to a gene: 5. The CDR3 sequence is 15 residues long.